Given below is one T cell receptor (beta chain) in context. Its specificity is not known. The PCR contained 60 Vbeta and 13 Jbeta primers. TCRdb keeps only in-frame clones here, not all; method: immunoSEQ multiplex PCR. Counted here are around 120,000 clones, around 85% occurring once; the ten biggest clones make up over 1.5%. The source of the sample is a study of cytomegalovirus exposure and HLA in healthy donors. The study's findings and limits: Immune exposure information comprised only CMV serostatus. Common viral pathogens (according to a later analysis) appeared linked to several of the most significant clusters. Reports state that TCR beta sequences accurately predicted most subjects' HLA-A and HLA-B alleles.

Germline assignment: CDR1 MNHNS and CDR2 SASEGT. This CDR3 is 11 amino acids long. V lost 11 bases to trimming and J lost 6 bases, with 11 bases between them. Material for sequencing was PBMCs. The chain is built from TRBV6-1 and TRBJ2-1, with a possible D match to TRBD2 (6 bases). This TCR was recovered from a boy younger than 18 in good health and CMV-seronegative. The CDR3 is CAGGKFNEQFF. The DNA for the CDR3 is TGTGCCGGGGGGAAGTTCAATGAGCAGTTCTTC.